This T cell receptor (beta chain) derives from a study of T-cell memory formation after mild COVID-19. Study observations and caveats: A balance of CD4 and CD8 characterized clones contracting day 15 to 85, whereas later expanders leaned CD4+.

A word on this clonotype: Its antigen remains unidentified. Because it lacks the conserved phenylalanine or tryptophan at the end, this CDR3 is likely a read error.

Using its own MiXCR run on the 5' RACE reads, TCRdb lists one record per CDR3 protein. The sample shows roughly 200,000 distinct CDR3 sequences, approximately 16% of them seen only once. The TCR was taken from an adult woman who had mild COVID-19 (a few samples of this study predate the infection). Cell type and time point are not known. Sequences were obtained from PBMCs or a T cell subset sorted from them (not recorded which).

CDR3 amino acids: CASSPTSTYEQYL. The CDR3 coding sequence is TGTGCCAGCAGCCCGACTAGTACCTACGAGCAGTACTTA. This chain connects TRBV7-9 to TRBJ2-7; D may be TRBD2 (6 bases). Trimming removed 5 bases at V and 2 bases at J, with 10 bases between. The length of the CDR3 is 13 residues. CDR1 is SEHNR, CDR2 FQNEAQ, per germline (reference sequence).